This TCR beta chain was observed in a study of blood T cell repertoires in COVID-19 (dated by TCRdb to the early 2020s). For the study in its entirety: Collaborator samples came from the United States, Italy and Spain and covered acute and convalescent phases of COVID-19. The dataset comprised deeply sampled blood TCRbeta repertoires from subjects exposed to, actively infected with, or recovered from COVID-19. The samples were drawn from the first 160 participants of the ongoing ImmuneRACE study and from some 1,300 subjects provided by 6 global collaborators. The sample metadata nearly always contained a de-identified subject ID, COVID-19 status, age in years and sex. The prospective study material was composed of cDNA or gDNA derived from T cells, B-cell-depleted T cells, or PBMCs. The repertoires were released in a freely available public database intended as a resource for research on the immune response to SARS-CoV-2. HLA class I and class II types, where available, came from metadata supplied by the sample provider rather than from assay-based typing. The investigation overall reported the following: The quantity of clinical and demographic metadata differed by source and by participant and was supplied without curation.

Taken from the germline V gene (reference sequence), the CDR1 and CDR2 loops are MNHEY and SMNVEV. The junction carries 12 bases between V and J, which are trimmed by 2 bases and 7 bases respectively. Its CDR3 holds 15 amino acids, cysteine through phenylalanine. Only the CDR3 DNA is retained, 45 bases long and in frame from the first base. At one collaborating source in Seattle, patients were enrolled during active infection and were followed longitudinally through the course of disease. Whole blood was collected in K2EDTA tubes by collaborating institutions according to the institutions' own protocols. For TCRbeta analysis, collaborator samples were shipped as frozen whole blood, as isolated PBMCs, or as DNA extracted from either sample type. TCRbeta CDR3 regions were amplified from genomic DNA using the immunoSEQ Assay, a bias-controlled multiplex PCR. Processing in the source paper ran as follows. Within the assay, amplification of reference gene primers was used to estimate how many nucleated cells each sample contained. Sequence reads were collapsed and filtered to measure the absolute abundance of every unique TCRbeta CDR3 rearrangement. For each sample, productive Simpson clonality was calculated as the square root of Simpson's diversity index across productive rearrangements. TCRdb obtained this table from immuneACCESS and retained in-frame rearrangements with V and J assigned. These tables miss some clones; where compared with another copy, unresolved V genes account for less than half of the shortfall, and the remainder is unexplained. V, J and clone size are those of that table, while D and trimming were read from the DNA. Counted in this sample were 250,000 to 350,000 clones; approximately 90% of them appeared once. The leading ten clones occupy about 2% of the sample.

Regarding this clone: Its cognate antigen has yet to be identified. The record has no base qualities; no much larger clone is one base away.

The TCR originated in a woman aged 30 to 39 with COVID-19, enrolled during active disease. Sequencing used peripheral blood. The receptor chain draws on TRBV27 and TRBJ1-6, with the identity of the D gene unclear. The DNA sequence is given as TGTGCCAGCAGTTTACTCTCCGACTGGAATTCACCCCTCCACTTT. The translation is CASSLLSDWNSPLHF.